The following is a TCR beta chain sequence with its context. Its antigen is still unknown. The sample comes from a study of yellow fever vaccine responses in identical twins. Findings and limits, study-wide: Twins' T cell vaccine responses reportedly looked partly convergent, partly personalized.

Germline values: CDR1 MNHEY, CDR2 SVGEGT. The CDR3 covers 15 residues. J was trimmed by 0 bases and V by 0 bases; bases with no gene match: 0. TCRdb re-derived calls from the RT-PCR reads in MiXCR, one entry per CDR3 protein. The sample shows around 3,600 distinct CDR3 sequences, approximately 84% of them seen only once. This TCR came from a woman aged 18-29 years who received the yellow fever vaccine. Specimen: T cells from blood (PBMCs), unsorted or a sorted subset (not recorded which), collected before or after yellow fever vaccination (not recorded which). This chain uses TRBV6-2 or TRBV6-3 with TRBJ2-7; 9 bases are a match to TRBD1. The CDR3 DNA is TGTGCCAGCAGTTACTCGACAGGGGGCTCCTACGAGCAGTACTTC. Its protein is CASSYSTGGSYEQYF.